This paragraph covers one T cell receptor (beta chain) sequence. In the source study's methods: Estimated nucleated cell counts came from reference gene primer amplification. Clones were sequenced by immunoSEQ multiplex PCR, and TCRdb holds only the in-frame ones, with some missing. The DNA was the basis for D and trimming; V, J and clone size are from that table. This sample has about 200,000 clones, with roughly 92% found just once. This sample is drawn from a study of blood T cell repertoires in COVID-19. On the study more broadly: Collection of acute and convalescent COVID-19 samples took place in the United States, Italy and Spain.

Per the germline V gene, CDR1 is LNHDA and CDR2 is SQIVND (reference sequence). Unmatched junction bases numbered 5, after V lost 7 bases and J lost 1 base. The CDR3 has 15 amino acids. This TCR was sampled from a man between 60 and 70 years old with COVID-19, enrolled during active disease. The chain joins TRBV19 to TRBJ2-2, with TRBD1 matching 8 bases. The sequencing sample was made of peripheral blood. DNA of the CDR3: TGTGCCAGTATTATCGGGACAGGGAACACCGGGGAGCTGTTTTTT. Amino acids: CASIIGTGNTGELFF. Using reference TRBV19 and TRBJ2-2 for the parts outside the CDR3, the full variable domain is DGGITQSPKYLFRKEGQNVTLSCEQNLNHDAMYWYRQDPGQGLRLIYYSQIVNDFQKGDIAEGYSVSREKKESFPLTVTSAQKNPTAFYLCASIIGTGNTGELFFGEGSRLTVL.